A selection of T cell receptor beta chains follows, all from one sample in a study of T cell repertoires in cytomegalovirus infection. No antigen has been identified for these receptors. TCRdb ran MiXCR on the reads and lists one entry per CDR3 protein. The data hold a few hundred thousand distinct CDR3 sequences, with almost 30% observed a single time. The sample here was cultured PBMCs, taken from culture after CMV antigen stimulation. Every receptor here comes from a human donor in good health (CMV status not recorded). Some clones in this sample may be carry-over from other donors' samples. Both conserved end residues are part of each CDR3. The D gene is left open where the match is weak. Clone size is stated in some rows and not others, as once, few, many or a class when expanded.

. TRBJ2-7 TRBD2 TRBV5-1 CASSWGGEDEQYF TGCGCCAGCAGCTGGGGGGGGGAGGACGAGCAGTACTTC
. TRBJ1-6 . TRBV18 CASSPSPNSPLHF TGTGCCAGCTCACCATCCCCTAATTCACCCCTCCACTTT
many TRBJ1-2 . TRBV7-2 CASSLGGDYGYTF TGTGCCAGCAGCTTAGGGGGGGACTATGGCTACACCTTC
few TRBJ1-1 TRBD1 TRBV14 CASSLWTGGAFF TGTGCCAGCAGCCTGTGGACAGGGGGAGCTTTCTTT
few TRBJ2-7 . TRBV10-3 CAISESGTRYEQYF TGTGCCATCAGTGAGTCGGGAACGAGGTACGAGCAGTACTTC
many TRBJ2-2 . TRBV7-9 CASSPKGGGKNTGELFF TGTGCCAGCAGCCCCAAAGGGGGCGGGAAGAACACCGGGGAGCTGTTTTTT
. TRBJ1-2 . TRBV18 CASSPNRGNYGYTF TGTGCCAGCTCACCAAATCGGGGGAACTATGGCTACACCTTC
. TRBJ1-4 . TRBV6-6 CASSGTAGTNEKLFF TGTGCCAGCAGTGGGACGGCAGGAACTAATGAAAAACTGTTTTTT
few TRBJ2-1 . TRBV6-2/TRBV6-3 CASSGWYEQFF TGTGCCAGCAGTGGGTGGTATGAGCAGTTCTTC
few TRBJ2-1 TRBD2 TRBV19 CASSIDLAGSYNEQFF TGTGCCAGTAGTATAGACCTAGCGGGAAGCTACAATGAGCAGTTCTTC
. TRBJ1-2 . TRBV19 CASRPRGPNYGYTF TGTGCCAGTAGGCCGAGAGGGCCTAACTATGGCTACACCTTC
. TRBJ1-1 TRBD1 TRBV29-1 CSALTRTLGDRVGTEAFF TGCAGCGCCCTAACCCGAACCTTGGGGGACAGGGTGGGCACTGAAGCTTTCTTT
many TRBJ2-5 TRBD2 TRBV9 CASSVVGGPDETQYF TGTGCCAGCAGCGTAGTGGGAGGGCCAGACGAGACCCAGTACTTC
many TRBJ1-5 TRBD1 TRBV18 CASSPGTGNQPQHF TGTGCCAGCTCACCAGGGACAGGCAATCAGCCCCAGCATTTT
. TRBJ1-1 . TRBV7-9 CASSFRAEGEAFF TGTGCCAGCAGCTTTCGGGCGGAGGGTGAAGCTTTCTTT
. TRBJ2-4 TRBD2 TRBV11-2 CASRKIAGAINIQYF TGTGCCAGCAGAAAAATAGCGGGGGCGATAAACATTCAGTACTTC
. TRBJ1-6 . TRBV5-1 CASSIDHNSPLHF TGCGCCAGCAGCATCGATCATAATTCACCCCTCCACTTT
. TRBJ2-7 TRBD1 TRBV7-6 CASSLVSGTAQNEQYF TGTGCCAGCAGCTTAGTATCCGGGACAGCCCAAAATGAGCAGTACTTC
. TRBJ1-2 . TRBV7-9 CASRRGSNYGYTF TGTGCCAGCCGCCGGGGATCTAACTATGGCTACACCTTC
many TRBJ1-3 . TRBV6-6 CASSRLLLRDTISGNTIYF TGTGCCAGCAGTCGCCTTCTTCTCCGGGACACCATCTCTGGAAACACCATATATTTT
. TRBJ2-2 TRBD1 TRBV13 CASSLYEWTGGRTGELFF TGTGCCAGCAGCTTATACGAGTGGACAGGGGGGAGGACCGGGGAGCTGTTTTTT
few TRBJ2-7 TRBD2 TRBV4-1 CASSQAHRGEGRSYEQYF TGCGCCAGCAGCCAAGCTCACCGCGGGGAGGGTAGGTCCTACGAGCAGTACTTC
few TRBJ1-1 . TRBV7-8 CATQGPSNLEAFF TGTGCCACCCAAGGGCCCTCTAACCTCGAAGCTTTCTTT
. TRBJ2-3 . TRBV24-1 CATSDYLSSDTQYF TGTGCCACCAGTGATTACCTTTCTTCAGATACGCAGTATTTT
. TRBJ1-1 . TRBV6-2/TRBV6-3 CATTTDWGSGTEAFF TGTGCCACTACGACTGATTGGGGGTCGGGCACTGAAGCTTTCTTT
many TRBJ2-3 . TRBV5-1 CASSVAVSIISTDTQYF TGCGCCAGCAGCGTGGCTGTTTCGATTATCTCCACAGATACGCAGTATTTT
. TRBJ1-1 . TRBV12-3/TRBV12-4 CASTLSGTEAFF TGTGCCAGCACCCTATCCGGGACAGAAGCTTTCTTT
few TRBJ2-3 TRBD2 TRBV19 CASSSIGGSLSSDTQYF TGTGCCAGTAGTAGTATCGGGGGGTCCCTTTCCTCAGATACGCAGTATTTT
. TRBJ1-6 . TRBV15 CATSRVQGSSSPPHF TGTGCCACCAGCAGAGTTCAGGGGAGCAGTTCACCCCCCCACTTT
. TRBJ2-2 . TRBV27 CASSPNGGELFF TGTGCCAGCAGTCCGAACGGCGGGGAGCTGTTTTTT
. TRBJ2-3 . TRBV4-2 CASSPREGTDTQYF TGTGCCAGCAGCCCCAGGGAGGGCACAGATACGCAGTATTTT
few TRBJ1-2 . TRBV27 CASSRRVGAYGYTF TGTGCCAGCAGTCGGAGGGTTGGGGCCTATGGCTACACCTTC
. TRBJ1-3 . TRBV6-6 CASSYEEGFRSGNTIYF TGTGCCAGCAGTTACGAGGAGGGGTTTCGCTCTGGAAACACCATATATTTT
. TRBJ2-2 . TRBV27 CASSWSRDTNTGELFF TGTGCCAGCAGTTGGAGCCGGGACACGAACACCGGGGAGCTGTTTTTT
few TRBJ1-6 TRBD1 TRBV7-3 CASSLLRQGNSPLHF TGTGCCAGCAGCTTGCTCCGACAGGGGAACTCACCCCTCCACTTT
many TRBJ1-1 . TRBV7-8 CASSYPGQGNTEAFF TGTGCCAGCAGCTATCCGGGACAAGGGAACACTGAAGCTTTCTTT
. TRBJ1-2 TRBD1 TRBV3-1 CASSARTGRGYTF TGTGCCAGCAGCGCGCGGACAGGGCGCGGCTACACCTTC
few TRBJ1-3 . TRBV7-9 CASSLAGTYSGNTIYF TGTGCCAGCAGCTTAGCCGGGACATACTCTGGAAACACCATATATTTT
many TRBJ1-2 TRBD1 TRBV12-3/TRBV12-4 CASSSDRGRDGYTF TGTGCCAGCAGTTCGGACAGGGGGCGAGATGGCTACACCTTC
. TRBJ2-5 TRBD2 TRBV7-8 CASSSSSGRETQYF TGTGCCAGCAGCTCTTCTAGCGGCCGGGAGACCCAGTACTTC
few TRBJ1-1 . TRBV7-9 CASSTQGRTEAFF TGTGCCAGCAGTACCCAGGGGCGGACCGAAGCTTTCTTT
. TRBJ1-1 . TRBV11-2 CASSRTGWEWEAFF TGTGCCAGCAGCCGAACAGGGTGGGAATGGGAAGCTTTCTTT
few TRBJ2-3 . TRBV7-9 CASSSGRQTDTQYF TGTGCCAGCAGCTCCGGACGACAAACAGATACGCAGTATTTT
many TRBJ2-1 . TRBV2 CASSFEGTSYNEQFF TGTGCCAGCAGTTTTGAGGGGACCTCCTACAATGAGCAGTTCTTC
many TRBJ2-7 TRBD2 TRBV7-2 CASSPLAGEYEQYF TGTGCCAGCAGCCCCCTAGCGGGAGAATACGAGCAGTACTTC
few TRBJ2-5 . TRBV5-1 CASCIGSSQETQYF TGCGCCAGCTGTATCGGGAGTTCCCAAGAGACCCAGTACTTC
. TRBJ2-5 TRBD2 TRBV20-1 CSAPSGRGGRWETQYF TGCAGTGCTCCTTCGGGGCGGGGGGGCCGATGGGAGACCCAGTACTTC
once TRBJ2-7 TRBD1 TRBV7-9 CASILWTGLTSYEQYF TGTGCCAGCATCCTTTGGACAGGGCTAACCTCCTACGAGCAGTACTTC
. TRBJ2-1 . TRBV7-3 CASSFGQTSYNEQFF TGTGCCAGCAGCTTCGGTCAGACCTCCTACAATGAGCAGTTCTTC
few TRBJ1-3 . TRBV28 CASSLLNVNTIYF TGTGCCAGCAGTTTGTTGAATGTGAACACCATATATTTT
. TRBJ1-2 . TRBV7-8 CASSFAGLTGYTF TGTGCCAGCAGCTTCGCTGGTCTTACAGGCTACACCTTC
. TRBJ1-6 TRBD1 TRBV6-8 CASRTRGPYNSPLHF TGTGCCAGCAGGACCAGGGGGCCCTATAATTCACCCCTCCACTTT
few TRBJ2-1 TRBD2 TRBV5-1 CASSFIAGDRGNEQFF TGCGCCAGCTCCTTCATAGCGGGAGACCGTGGTAATGAGCAGTTCTTC